These 28 T cell receptor delta chains originate from one sample sequenced in a study of Vδ1+ human thymocytes. Regarding the study as a whole: Thymic TRG and TRD repertoires appeared highly polyclonal, with Gaussian CDR3 length distributions.

Extracted RNA was reverse transcribed into cDNA. Pooled V-gene forward primers with one constant-region reverse primer generated the CDR3 amplicons by multiplex PCR. TCRdb applied CATT to the multiplex PCR reads for clone calling. There are just under 55,000 delta-chain clones in the sample; approximately 15% occur only once, and under 0.6% lies in the top ten. The antigens of these receptors remain unknown. The sample consisted of Vdelta1+ gamma-delta thymocytes from the thymus. Subset meaning: FACS-sorted CD3+ TCRalphabeta- TCRVdelta1+ TCRVdelta2- thymocytes. Receptors were obtained from a boy in the first two years of life who had congenital heart surgery.

Only a few counts were recorded for this clone. This chain links TRDV1 with TRDJ1; 8 positions agree with TRDD3. Per the germline V gene, CDR1 is TSWWSYY and CDR2 is QGS. The trim removed 0 bases at V and 0 bases at J, leaving 18 bases unmatched. This CDR3 has 21 residues. The CDR3 here is CALGELQTYPLGDSYTDKLIF. The DNA of the CDR3 is TGTGCTCTTGGGGAACTCCAAACCTACCCATTGGGGGATTCGTACACCGATAAACTCATCTTT.

V and J are TRDV1 and TRDJ2; 12 positions match TRDD3. Trimming at V came to 2 bases and at J to 2 bases, leaving 21 bases not matched to a gene. The CDR3 has 23 amino acids. CDR1 TSWWSYY and CDR2 QGS come from the germline V gene. CDR3 nucleotide sequence: TGTGCTCTTGGGGAATTTTCCTACGGGGTTTACTGGGGGATACCCTCATTGACAGCACAACTCTTCTTT. Its protein is CALGEFSYGVYWGIPSLTAQLFF.

This clone is medium-sized by share. The same CDR3 is also encoded by other DNA sequences in this sample. The chain has TRDV2 and TRDJ3; D gene ambiguous. V shed 5 bases and J shed 0 bases, with 10 bases lying between them. The germline gives CDR1 GEAIGNYY, CDR2 EKD. The CDR3 sequence is 16 residues long. The CDR3 nucleotides read TGTGCCTGTGTCGATCGCTACTCCTGGGACACCCGACAGATGTTTTTC. It codes for CACVDRYSWDTRQMFF.

V is TRDV1 and J is TRDJ1; 11 bases fit TRDD3. Trimming removed 0 bases from V and 0 bases from J; junction bases left unmatched: 9. This CDR3 contains 19 residues. The germline V gene has CDR1 TSWWSYY and CDR2 QGS. CDR3 protein: CALGELGWGIPPYTDKLIF. The CDR3 DNA reads TGTGCTCTTGGGGAACTAGGCTGGGGGATACCTCCGTACACCGATAAACTCATCTTT.

The sample holds a few counts of this clone. The V gene is TRDV1, the J gene TRDJ1; TRDD2 aligns across 9 bases. The germline V gene encodes CDR1 TSWWSYY and CDR2 QGS. J was trimmed by 0 bases and V by 0 bases; bases with no gene match: 26. The CDR3 totals 24 residues. The CDR3 sequence is CALGELRYGPSYVAGGDHTDKLIF. CDR3 nucleotides: TGTGCTCTTGGGGAACTAAGGTATGGGCCTTCCTACGTCGCTGGGGGGGATCACACCGATAAACTCATCTTT.

The chain has TRDV1 and TRDJ1; 12 nucleotides match TRDD3. Per germline, CDR1 TSWWSYY and CDR2 QGS. This CDR3 has 20 amino acids. The ends lost 0 bases at V and 3 bases at J; junction bases unmatched: 14. DNA of the CDR3: TGTGCTCTTGGGGAACTAGCCTTCGGGGGGTACTGGGGGATACCCGATAAACTCATCTTT. Amino acids: CALGELAFGGYWGIPDKLIF.

Note on this clone: This same CDR3 is encoded by further DNA sequences in the sample. The J gene is TRDJ1, the V gene TRDV1; 9 bases map to TRDD3. Per germline, CDR1 TSWWSYY and CDR2 QGS. The J segment lost 0 bases and the V segment lost 0 bases, leaving 11 bases of the junction unmatched. This CDR3 region has 19 residues. The CDR3 sequence: CALGELVRLGDPYTDKLIF. Here the CDR3 DNA reads TGTGCTCTTGGGGAACTAGTACGACTGGGGGACCCGTACACCGATAAACTCATCTTT.

The chain joins TRDV1 to TRDJ1; 12 positions agree with TRDD3. V shed 3 bases, J shed 11 bases, and the junction held 40 bases outside the gene matches. Germline V CDR1 and CDR2: TSWWSYY, QGS. The CDR3 has 25 amino acids. DNA for the CDR3: TGTGCTCTTGGGGAGACTGCCCACTTCTCGCTTCCACCGAGACAATACTGGGGGATACCCCATGTGCTCATCTTT. Protein sequence: CALGETAHFSLPPRQYWGIPHVLIF.

The rearrangement links TRDV1 to TRDJ1; D gene uncertain. V lost 0 bases, J lost 12 bases, and 50 bases lay in between. The CDR3 spans 25 residues. The germline V gene has CDR1 TSWWSYY and CDR2 QGS. The CDR3, as DNA: TGTGCTCTTGGGGAACTAAACCCATTCGGGGCTTTCGCCGATAGCCGATTGCCTGGAAAAAAAGGAGTCATCTTT. This encodes CALGELNPFGAFADSRLPGKKGVIF.

The chain has TRDV1 and TRDJ1, with 8 bases that match TRDD3. V trimming: 2 bases; J trimming: 0 bases; junction bases outside the gene matches: 8. CDR1 TSWWSYY and CDR2 QGS come from the germline V gene. The CDR3 length is 17 residues. The CDR3 nucleotides read TGTGCTCTTGGGGAATTACTCTACTGGGGGCACACCGATAAACTCATCTTT. This sequence encodes CALGELLYWGHTDKLIF.

The rearrangement uses TRDV1 and TRDJ2; 8 nucleotides match TRDD3. This CDR3 has 21 residues. J lost 4 bases, V lost 2 bases, and 21 bases had no gene match. Germline V gives CDR1 TSWWSYY, CDR2 QGS. CDR3 coding DNA: TGTGCTCTTGGGGAATTAGGCTCCACGCTTGGGGGATCCCATGGGACAGCACAACTCTTCTTT. Translated: CALGELGSTLGGSHGTAQLFF.

The J gene is TRDJ1, the V gene TRDV1, with D possibly being TRDD1 or TRDD3 (5 bases each). This CDR3 is built from 22 residues. Germline assignment: CDR1 TSWWSYY and CDR2 QGS. The V and J ends lost 4 bases and 8 bases respectively, with 41 bases between them. The CDR3 spells CALGVVPASVANTHLCLGKLIF. The CDR3 DNA sequence: TGTGCTCTTGGGGTTGTTCCGGCATCAGTCGCAAATACCCACCTTTGTTTGGGGAAACTCATCTTT.

This clone was picked up a small number of times. The V gene is TRDV1, the J gene TRDJ1; 13 nucleotides match TRDD3. V shed 2 bases and J 1 base; nucleotides not matched to a gene: 4. CDR3 length equals 17 residues. Germline values: CDR1 TSWWSYY, CDR2 QGS. CDR3: CALGEVNWGIRTDKLIF. The CDR3 DNA follows: TGTGCTCTTGGGGAAGTTAACTGGGGGATACGCACCGATAAACTCATCTTT.

This clone was seen a handful of times. The genes are TRDV1 and TRDJ1; 10 bases are shared with TRDD3. The germline CDR1 and CDR2 sequences are TSWWSYY and QGS. J lost 8 bases, V lost 0 bases, and 9 bases had no gene match. This CDR3 is built from 16 residues. The CDR3 region is CALGELPYWGIGKLIF. DNA of the CDR3: TGTGCTCTTGGGGAACTCCCCTACTGGGGGATCGGCAAACTCATCTTT.

In this sample, this clone turned up once. The chain joins TRDV1 to TRDJ1, with 12 bases lining up with TRDD3. This CDR3 has 16 amino acids. V dropped 4 bases and J dropped 10; count of bases not matched to a gene: 13. CDR1 and CDR2 (germline): TSWWSYY, QGS. This CDR3 reads CALGALPNWGILRLIF. The CDR3 region has the DNA TGTGCTCTTGGGGCACTCCCTAACTGGGGGATACTGCGACTCATCTTT.

On this clone: Given a much more abundant clone one base away, this may be a read error. The gene calls are TRDV2 and TRDJ1, with TRDD3 matching over 7 bases. This CDR3 has 14 residues. The germline V gene encodes CDR1 GEAIGNYY and CDR2 EKD. The CDR3 region is CACDTVWGYDKLTF. The CDR3 DNA follows: TGTGCCTGTGACACCGTCTGGGGGTATGATAAACTCACCTTT.

This clone was counted a few times. The gene calls are TRDV1 and TRDJ1; 10 bases map to TRDD3. With 5 bases clipped from V and 2 bases from J, the junction kept 17 bases outside the gene matches. CDR3 length equals 19 residues. Germline CDR1 is TSWWSYY and CDR2 is QGS. The CDR3 loop is CALGPIPTTGGWETDKLIF. CDR3 sequence (DNA): TGTGCTCTTGGGCCTATCCCTACAACTGGGGGATGGGAAACCGATAAACTCATCTTT.

V and J are TRDV1 and TRDJ1; maybe TRDD2 (6 bases). Germline CDR1 reads TSWWSYY; CDR2 reads QGS. V lost 3 bases and J lost 2, with 37 bases in between. The CDR3 runs to 23 residues. The CDR3 loop reads CALGELRTSSPHAVLPQTDKLIF. The CDR3 nucleotides are TGTGCTCTTGGGGAGCTAAGAACCTCAAGTCCCCACGCGGTCCTACCCCAGACCGATAAACTCATCTTT.

This clone has more than one count but fewer than ten. The genes are TRDV1 and TRDJ1; D remains ambiguous. The germline V gene encodes CDR1 TSWWSYY and CDR2 QGS. V was trimmed by 4 bases and J by 0 bases, leaving 3 bases between them. CDR3 length: 12 amino acids. CDR3 DNA: TGTGCTCTTGGGGGACACACCGATAAACTCATCTTT. Translating it yields CALGGHTDKLIF.

A few counts support this clone. The sample carries other DNA sequences with the same CDR3. The V gene is TRDV1, the J gene TRDJ1, with D maybe TRDD3 (5 bases). Germline V lookup: CDR1 TSWWSYY, CDR2 QGS. CDR3 length: 14 residues. V was cut by 2 bases and J by 0 bases, with 7 bases left in between. CDR3 protein: CALGERGYTDKLIF. The DNA of the CDR3 is TGTGCTCTTGGGGAAAGGGGGTACACCGATAAACTCATCTTT.

The chain links TRDV1 to TRDJ1; 11 nucleotides align to TRDD3. Germline trimming cut 0 bases from V and 7 bases from J; bases unmatched to any gene: 28. The CDR3 totals 23 residues. Germline V lookup: CDR1 TSWWSYY, CDR2 QGS. CDR3 bases: TGTGCTCTTGGGGAACTGGGGCCGTACCTAGCCGGGGTGGGGGATACGCGAGGGGGTAAACTCATCTTT. This gives the protein CALGELGPYLAGVGDTRGGKLIF.

The genes are TRDV1 and TRDJ1; 10 nucleotides match TRDD3. Trimming cost V 3 bases and J 0 bases; bases outside gene matches: 13. The CDR3 has 19 amino acids. Per germline, CDR1 TSWWSYY and CDR2 QGS. CDR3 region: CALGERWRGIRTYTDKLIF. DNA for the CDR3: TGTGCTCTTGGGGAGCGGTGGAGGGGGATACGAACGTACACCGATAAACTCATCTTT.

The V call is TRDV1, the J call TRDJ1; possible D gene TRDD2, 6 bases. CDR3 size: 22 residues. The V and J ends lost 2 bases and 5 bases respectively, with 36 bases between them. Germline lookup yields CDR1 TSWWSYY and CDR2 QGS. The CDR3 region has the DNA TGTGCTCTTGGGGAAGTGCTGGTCCTACCTCCGTACTGGACCTTACTAGCTGATAAACTCATCTTT. This gives the protein CALGEVLVLPPYWTLLADKLIF.

V gene TRDV1 combines with J gene TRDJ1, with a possible D match to TRDD3 (5 bases). Germline-derived CDR1 and CDR2 are TSWWSYY and QGS. The CDR3 consists of 19 residues. Trimming pared 9 bases from V and 0 bases from J, leaving 29 bases between. The CDR3 DNA is TGTGCTCTCCATGTGGCTACGAACGCTGGGTTCCCGTACACCGATAAACTCATCTTT. This translates into CALHVATNAGFPYTDKLIF.

The chain couples TRDV1 to TRDJ1, with 7 bases that match TRDD3. Germline CDR1 reads TSWWSYY; CDR2 reads QGS. Trimming cost V 0 bases and J 0 bases; bases outside gene matches: 16. There are 20 residues in the CDR3. The CDR3: CALGELGTPYWGTYTDKLIF. Written as DNA, the CDR3 is TGTGCTCTTGGGGAACTGGGGACTCCCTACTGGGGAACTTACACCGATAAACTCATCTTT.

This chain connects TRDV1 to TRDJ1; 8 bases are shared with TRDD3. J gave up 5 bases and V 0 bases, and 8 bases lay outside the gene matches. Germline CDR1 and CDR2: TSWWSYY and QGS. CDR3 length: 16 amino acids. CDR3 protein: CALGELGWGIPDKLIF. CDR3 nucleotide sequence: TGTGCTCTTGGGGAACTAGGATGGGGGATTCCTGATAAACTCATCTTT.

This clone has more than one count but fewer than ten. V gene TRDV1 combines with J gene TRDJ1; D call uncertain. The V end lost 4 bases, the J end lost 0 bases, and 15 bases lay between the germline ends. The CDR3 is 16 amino acids. CDR1 is TSWWSYY, CDR2 QGS, per germline. In nucleotides, the CDR3 is TGTGCTCTTGGGGGTCTGGTATCCCTTAACACCGATAAACTCATCTTT. This gives the protein CALGGLVSLNTDKLIF.

The gene calls are TRDV1 and TRDJ1; TRDD3 matches 11 bases. The CDR3 is 16 amino acids. Germline V gene sequence: CDR1 TSWWSYY, CDR2 QGS. V lost 4 bases, J lost 0 bases, and 4 bases stayed unmatched. DNA for the CDR3: TGTGCTCTTGGGGGTGGGGGATACGGTTACACCGATAAACTCATCTTT. Translated, it gives CALGGGGYGYTDKLIF.